One and the same sample provided the 17 T cell receptor beta chains below, sequenced in a study of blood T cell repertoires in COVID-19. Measured with immunoSEQ multiplex PCR; TCRdb has only the in-frame clones, and not every one. Of about 360,000 clones listed, approximately 89% are singletons. What was sequenced was PBMCs or T cells enriched from blood (not recorded which). The receptors were sampled from a man aged 30 to 45 who had recovered from COVID-19.

The chain couples TRBV9 to TRBJ2-2; unclear D gene. V was cut by 0 bases and J by 1 base, with 7 bases left in between. This CDR3 comprises 15 residues. Looked up from germline, CDR1 is SGDLS and CDR2 is YYNGEE. Here the CDR3 reads CASSVDPGNTGELFF. CDR3 sequence (DNA): TGTGCCAGCAGCGTAGATCCCGGGAACACCGGGGAGCTGTTTTTT.

The chain recombines TRBV7-8 with TRBJ2-7; D may be TRBD2 (5 bases). CDR3 size: 13 residues. CDR1 SGHVS and CDR2 FQNEAQ come from the germline V gene. V was trimmed by 5 bases and J by 1 base, leaving 9 bases between them. CDR3 amino acids: CASSPRGSYEQYF. CDR3 DNA sequence: TGTGCCAGCAGCCCCCGGGGTTCCTACGAGCAGTACTTC.

J is TRBJ1-3 and V is TRBV6-5, with TRBD1 identical over 8 bases. This CDR3 comprises 15 residues. CDR1 and CDR2 (germline): MNHEY, SVGAGI. V lost 5 bases, J lost 2 bases, and 5 bases stayed unmatched. The CDR3 DNA is TGTGCCAGCAGTCGGCGGGGACAGGCTGGAAACACCATATATTTT. This encodes CASSRRGQAGNTIYF.

The chain is built from TRBV9 and TRBJ2-2; 7 bases are shared with TRBD1. Germline CDR1 reads SGDLS; CDR2 reads YYNGEE. V gave up 6 bases and J gave up 4 bases; unmatched junction bases: 6. The CDR3 sequence is 14 residues long. In DNA, the CDR3 is TGTGCCAGCAACACAGGGGATCGCACCGGGGAGCTGTTTTTT. This translates into CASNTGDRTGELFF.

This clone has just a few counts. The genes are TRBV7-2 and TRBJ2-3; 9 bases line up with TRBD2. The V gene's germline CDR1 is SGHTA and CDR2 FQGNSA. The CDR3 sequence is 15 residues long. Unmatched junction bases numbered 5, after V lost 5 bases and J lost 2 bases. The DNA for the CDR3 is TGTGCCAGCAGCCATAGCGGGGGCCTCACAGATACGCAGTATTTT. Translation gives CASSHSGGLTDTQYF.

This clone has a single count. The chain is built from TRBV19 and TRBJ1-2; TRBD1 matches 7 bases. Germline loops: CDR1 LNHDA, CDR2 SQIVND (reference sequence). The trim removed 3 bases at V and 4 bases at J, leaving 11 bases unmatched. This CDR3 has 16 residues. The CDR3 region has the DNA TGTGCCAGTAGTATCCCGTCGACAGGGCGATCCTATGGCTACACCTTC. Its translation is CASSIPSTGRSYGYTF. Using reference TRBV19 and TRBJ1-2 for the parts outside the CDR3, the full variable domain is DGGITQSPKYLFRKEGQNVTLSCEQNLNHDAMYWYRQDPGQGLRLIYYSQIVNDFQKGDIAEGYSVSREKKESFPLTVTSAQKNPTAFYLCASSIPSTGRSYGYTFGSGTRLTVV.

V usage is TRBV4-1 and J usage is TRBJ2-2; 9 bases match TRBD1. After removal of 4 bases from V and 4 bases from J, the junction contained 10 bases not matched to a gene. CDR1 MGHRA and CDR2 YSYEKL come from the germline V gene. There are 17 residues in the CDR3. The CDR3 DNA reads TGCGCCAGCAGCCTATTGGACAGGGGAACTTCCACCGGGGAGCTGTTTTTT. It translates to CASSLLDRGTSTGELFF.

The chain couples TRBV6-5 to TRBJ1-2; TRBD1 agrees at 8 bases. Germline assignment: CDR1 MNHEY and CDR2 SVGAGI. The CDR3 extends over 14 amino acids. J gave up 3 bases and V 6 bases, and 6 bases lay outside the gene matches. CDR3 sequence (DNA): TGTGCCAGCAGCAGCCAGGGGGCATACTATGGCTACACCTTC. Its protein is CASSSQGAYYGYTF.

This clone was seen only a few times. V is TRBV7-2 and J is TRBJ1-2; perhaps TRBD1 as D (6 bases). This CDR3 has 15 amino acids. Trimming pared 3 bases from V and 4 bases from J, leaving 15 bases between. CDR1 and CDR2 (germline): SGHTA, FQGNSA. The CDR3 DNA is TGTGCCAGCAGCTTCGCGGGGGGCTCGATCTATGGCTACACCTTC. Its translation: CASSFAGGSIYGYTF.

The chain combines TRBV19 with TRBJ1-2, with TRBD1 matching 7 bases. CDR3 size: 16 residues. Germline V gene data show CDR1 as LNHDA and CDR2 as SQIVND (reference sequence). The V segment lost 1 base and the J segment 4 bases; nucleotides outside the gene matches: 9. The CDR3 DNA reads as TGTGCCAGTAGTATAGCGCTGGGACAGACTTTCTATGGCTACACCTTC. Its protein product is CASSIALGQTFYGYTF. Complete variable domain (other parts from reference TRBV19 and TRBJ1-2): DGGITQSPKYLFRKEGQNVTLSCEQNLNHDAMYWYRQDPGQGLRLIYYSQIVNDFQKGDIAEGYSVSREKKESFPLTVTSAQKNPTAFYLCASSIALGQTFYGYTFGSGTRLTVV.

V gene TRBV24-1 combines with J gene TRBJ1-6; 8 nucleotides line up with TRBD1. The CDR3 runs 17 residues. With V trimmed by 8 bases and J by 3 bases, 11 bases remained unmatched. CDR1 and CDR2 from the germline V gene are KGHDR and SFDVKD. As DNA, the CDR3 is TGTGCCACCAATCAGACAGGGGATAGTTACTATAATTCACCCCTCCACTTT. This translates into CATNQTGDSYYNSPLHF.

The CDR3 loop is CASGRDTLYEQYF. The CDR3 bases are TGTGCCAGCGGCCGGGACACCCTCTACGAGCAGTACTTC. The chain combines TRBV7-9 with TRBJ2-7; D is perhaps TRBD1 (6 bases). Trimming removed 8 bases at V and 3 bases at J, with 14 bases between. The CDR3 is 13 residues long. The germline V gene encodes CDR1 SEHNR and CDR2 FQNEAQ (reference sequence). The full variable domain, its missing parts supplied by reference TRBV7-9 and TRBJ2-7, is DTGVSQNPRHKITKRGQNVTFRCDPISEHNRLYWYRQTLGQGPEFLTYFQNEAQLEKSRLLSDRFSAERPKGSFSTLEIQRTEQGDSAMYLCASGRDTLYEQYFGPGTRLTVT.

The chain is built from TRBV3-1 (or the pseudogene TRBV3-2) and TRBJ1-2; maybe TRBD1 (5 bases). The length of the CDR3 is 13 residues. The V end was cut by 1 base, the J end by 7 bases, with 10 bases between. Germline loops: CDR1 LGHDT, CDR2 YNNKEL (reference sequence). The CDR3 spells CASSQGGAGGYTF. CDR3 DNA sequence: TGTGCCAGCAGCCAAGGGGGCGCCGGTGGCTACACCTTC.

The chain couples TRBV5-5 to TRBJ2-1; TRBD2 matches at 10 bases. The ends lost 7 bases at V and 6 bases at J; junction bases unmatched: 7. Germline V lookup: CDR1 SGHKS, CDR2 YYEKEE (reference sequence). This CDR3 contains 14 residues. CDR3 protein: CASPIAGGSNEQFF. The CDR3 DNA is TGTGCCAGCCCCATAGCGGGGGGCTCCAATGAGCAGTTCTTC.

The chain joins TRBV14 to TRBJ2-7; unclear D gene. The germline V gene encodes CDR1 SGHDN and CDR2 FVKESK. The length of the CDR3 is 13 residues. V lost 0 bases, J lost 7 bases, and 10 bases lay in between. CDR3 in DNA: TGTGCCAGCAGCCAAGATCTCGCGTCGGAGCAGTACTTC. Amino acids: CASSQDLASEQYF. Full variable domain (missing parts from reference TRBV14 and TRBJ2-7): EAGVTQFPSHSVIEKGQTVTLRCDPISGHDNLYWYRRVMGKEIKFLLHFVKESKQDESGMPNNRFLAERTGGTYSTLKVQPAELEDSGVYFCASSQDLASEQYFGPGTRLTVT.

This CDR3 is CASSFQIEGEQFF. The CDR3 DNA sequence: TGTGCCAGCAGTTTCCAAATAGAGGGTGAGCAGTTCTTC. The chain links TRBV6-2 or TRBV6-3 to TRBJ2-1; D is possibly TRBD2 (5 bases). V shed 4 bases and J shed 9 bases, with 13 bases lying between them. CDR3 length: 13 residues. In germline, CDR1 is MNHEY, CDR2 SVGEGT.

The chain links TRBV19 to TRBJ1-1; D not resolved. Trimming cost V 1 base and J 0 bases, with 3 bases left between them. Per germline, CDR1 LNHDA and CDR2 SQIVND (reference sequence). The CDR3 consists of 13 residues. CDR3: CASSIGVNTEAFF. The CDR3 bases are TGTGCCAGTAGTATAGGCGTGAACACTGAAGCTTTCTTT.